The 17 T cell receptor beta chains presented below share a single source sample, sequenced in a study of beta chain features in type 1 diabetes. Reverse transcription of all isolated RNA meant that expressed TCRB transcripts were sequenced. Profiled with immunoSEQ multiplex PCR; TCRdb holds only in-frame clones, not every one. The table lists roughly 230,000 clones, over 8.5% of them singletons. The sequenced material came from naive CD4+ T cells from blood. Receptors were obtained from a woman in her late teens or twenties in good health.

The chain uses TRBV28 and TRBJ2-5, with unresolved D. Germline CDR1 and CDR2: MDHEN and SYDVKM. The CDR3 sequence is 13 residues long. V shed 5 bases and J shed 7 bases, with 14 bases lying between them. CDR3 sequence reads: CASSTNVVGTQYF. The CDR3 coding sequence is TGTGCCAGCAGTACTAATGTGGTGGGGACCCAGTACTTC.

There are a few counts of this clone. The chain recombines TRBV5-1 with TRBJ2-2; TRBD2 matches at 8 bases. Germline assignment: CDR1 SGHRS and CDR2 YFSETQ. The V gene end was trimmed by 4 bases and the J gene end by 2 bases; junction bases not matched to a gene: 7. CDR3 length: 16 amino acids. CDR3 sequence: CASSPPGRGNTGELFF. The CDR3 coding sequence is TGCGCCAGCAGCCCCCCCGGGAGGGGAAACACCGGGGAGCTGTTTTTT.

The chain has TRBV27 and TRBJ2-7; D is unresolved. This CDR3 comprises 10 residues. Deletions cut 10 bases from V and 3 bases from J, with 7 bases between. Per germline, CDR1 MNHEY and CDR2 SMNVEV (reference sequence). CDR3 sequence reads: CANNLYEQYF. CDR3 in DNA: TGTGCCAACAACCTCTACGAGCAGTACTTC.

This clone was counted ten times or more. J is TRBJ1-1 and V is TRBV20-1; unclear D gene. The CDR3 loop spans 11 amino acids. Trimming took off 1 base at V and 10 bases at J, with 10 bases between the two ends. Germline V CDR1 and CDR2: DFQATT, SNEGSKA (reference sequence). CDR3 sequence: CSARVALGAFF. The DNA of the CDR3 is TGCAGTGCTAGAGTAGCCCTAGGAGCTTTCTTT.

This clone was counted only a few times. The chain employs TRBV11-2 and TRBJ2-1; a weak D match, TRBD2 (6 bases). Germline V CDR1 and CDR2: SGHAT, FQNNGV. V lost 11 bases, J lost 3 bases, and 14 bases lay in between. This CDR3 contains 13 residues. The CDR3, as DNA: TGTGCCGGCCGGACTACCCGCTACAATGAGCAGTTCTTC. It codes for CAGRTTRYNEQFF.

V is TRBV14 and J is TRBJ1-1, with no clear D. Looked up from germline, CDR1 is SGHDN and CDR2 is FVKESK. This CDR3 has 12 residues. V shed 5 bases and J shed 1 base, with 5 bases lying between them. CDR3 bases: TGTGCCAGCAGCTCCGGGAACACTGAAGCTTTCTTT. It encodes CASSSGNTEAFF.

This clone was found a few times. This sequence joins TRBV4-2 and TRBJ1-3; 7 nucleotides line up with TRBD1. The ends lost 4 bases at V and 0 bases at J; junction bases unmatched: 9. Germline values: CDR1 LGHNA, CDR2 YNFKEQ. The CDR3 sequence is 17 residues long. The CDR3, as DNA: TGTGCCAGCAGCCTCCAGACAGGGTCGCCCTCTGGAAACACCATATATTTT. As protein: CASSLQTGSPSGNTIYF.

This clone has only a few counts. The CDR3 loop reads CASSPGTGTKYGYTF. The CDR3 DNA follows: TGTGCCAGTAGTCCCGGGACAGGGACCAAATATGGCTACACCTTC. The rearrangement uses TRBV19 and TRBJ1-2; TRBD1 agrees at 9 bases. The CDR3 covers 15 residues. Germline CDR1 reads LNHDA; CDR2 reads SQIVND (reference sequence). With V trimmed by 5 bases and J by 5 bases, 9 bases remained unmatched.

This clone was detected only a few times. This sequence joins TRBV9 and TRBJ2-3; TRBD2 agrees at 13 bases. Germline CDR1 reads SGDLS; CDR2 reads YYNGEE. J gave up 1 base and V 0 bases, and 5 bases lay outside the gene matches. This CDR3 spans 18 amino acids. CDR3 nucleotides: TGTGCCAGCAGCGTAGGGACTAGCGGGAGTTTGGGCACAGATACGCAGTATTTT. This translates into CASSVGTSGSLGTDTQYF.

This clone was detected many times. The V call is TRBV4-1, the J call TRBJ1-2, with D uncertain. This CDR3 comprises 12 residues. Trimming shortened V by 7 bases and J by 3 bases, and 9 bases separated the two germline ends. CDR1 and CDR2 (germline): MGHRA, YSYEKL. CDR3 in amino acids: CASTGAYYGYTF. The DNA of the CDR3 is TGCGCCAGCACCGGAGCTTACTATGGCTACACCTTC.

The chain has TRBV7-3 and TRBJ1-1; 11 bases map to TRBD1. CDR1 is SGHTA, CDR2 FQGTGA, per germline. The trim removed 5 bases at V and 3 bases at J, leaving 8 bases unmatched. The CDR3 length is 16 residues. The CDR3 DNA reads TGTGCCAGCAGCCAATGGACAGGGGGCGATGACACTGAAGCTTTCTTT. Its translation is CASSQWTGGDDTEAFF.

This clone was seen a handful of times. The genes are TRBV11-2 and TRBJ2-2; maybe TRBD1 (6 bases). The CDR3 is made up of 15 amino acids. Germline V CDR1 and CDR2: SGHAT, FQNNGV. Trimming left V 2 bases short and J 2 bases short, with 9 bases between. The CDR3 reads CASSLQGRNTGELFF. DNA of the CDR3: TGTGCCAGCAGCTTACAGGGGCGAAACACCGGGGAGCTGTTTTTT.

This clone was found many times. This chain uses TRBV4-1 with TRBJ2-6; TRBD1 is a possible D gene (5 bases). CDR1 and CDR2 (germline): MGHRA, YSYEKL. The CDR3 consists of 15 residues. Trimming removed 6 bases at V and 1 base at J, with 10 bases between. The CDR3 coding sequence is TGCGCCAGCAGGCAGACAGAGTCTGGGGCCAACGTCCTGACTTTC. Its translation: CASRQTESGANVLTF.

The V gene is TRBV11-2, the J gene TRBJ1-1, with D possibly matching TRBD1 (6 bases). Germline CDR1 and CDR2: SGHAT and FQNNGV. V was pared by 6 bases and J by 2 bases, with 13 bases between. CDR3 length equals 14 residues. The CDR3 nucleotides read TGTGCCAGCAGACCCTTACAGGGAAACACTGAAGCTTTCTTT. Its protein is CASRPLQGNTEAFF.

Comment on this clone: Different DNA sequences within this sample yield the same CDR3. The V call is TRBV5-1, the J call TRBJ2-5, with a possible D match to TRBD1 (5 bases). Germline V CDR1 and CDR2: SGHRS, YFSETQ. This CDR3 has 13 residues. The ends were cut back, 0 bases at V and 2 bases at J, with 5 bases in the middle. The CDR3 loop reads CASSLDRQETQYF. DNA of the CDR3: TGCGCCAGCAGCTTGGACAGGCAAGAGACCCAGTACTTC.

The chain links TRBV11-2 to TRBJ2-5; no clear D. Germline assignment: CDR1 SGHAT and CDR2 FQNNGV. The CDR3 has 16 residues. V was cut by 0 bases and J by 1 base, with 12 bases left in between. Here the CDR3 reads CASSLDRLASQETQYF. The CDR3 DNA is TGTGCCAGCAGCTTAGATCGACTGGCGAGCCAAGAGACCCAGTACTTC.

This clone was counted between two and nine times. The chain joins TRBV5-1 to TRBJ2-1, with 7 bases matching TRBD2. Germline values: CDR1 SGHRS, CDR2 YFSETQ. This CDR3 is 16 amino acids long. The V gene end was trimmed by 0 bases and the J gene end by 4 bases; junction bases not matched to a gene: 7. The CDR3 protein is CASSLEGREFYNEQFF. As DNA, the CDR3 is TGCGCCAGCAGCTTGGAGGGGCGGGAGTTTTACAATGAGCAGTTCTTC.